This record looks at one T cell receptor beta chain sequence and its context. What it recognizes is unknown. The CDR3 length is 14 residues. CDR1 and CDR2 from the germline V gene are SGHVS and FNYEAQ. The junction had 6 bases not matched to a gene; V was cut back by 4 bases and J by 6 bases. This sample is part of a study of cytomegalovirus exposure and HLA in healthy donors. Sequencing was performed with immunoSEQ multiplex PCR; in TCRdb, only in-frame clones are kept and a portion is missing. The sample has roughly 65,000 clones, roughly nine tenths seen once. The donors were part of the validation cohort of 120 subjects. That cohort was separate from the first cohort, which comprised 500 to 700 subjects. Whole-study findings and limits: Specificity for CMV antigens was confirmed in vitro for three of the CMV-associated chains. It was 164 TCR beta chains that were listed as cytomegalovirus-associated.

The sequence was collected from a young man in good health and CMV-seronegative. V is TRBV7-6 and J is TRBJ2-7; the match to TRBD1 covers 10 bases. Sequencing used PBMCs. CDR3: CASSSGTGVLEQYF. In DNA form, the CDR3 reads TGTGCCAGCAGCTCCGGGACAGGGGTTCTCGAGCAGTACTTC.